The clone carrying this TCR beta chain has at least ten counts. Antigen: not known. It was with previously described methods and listed TCR primers that bulk TCR libraries were made. TCRdb reanalysed the PCR reads using MiXCR and keeps one entry per CDR3 protein. The sample includes approximately 500,000 distinct CDR3 sequences, 20% to 25% of them seen just once. Trimming cost V 3 bases and J 0 bases, with 9 bases left between them. The CDR3 runs to 13 residues. Germline V gives CDR1 GTSNPN, CDR2 SVGIG (reference sequence). The entry originates in a study of molecular identifiers for immune sequencing clone quantification. Findings of the study overall: Beyond 20 RNA copies, clones held over 97% of effector molecules, compared with under 1% in naive cells.

The chain joins TRBV30 to TRBJ2-7, with a tentative D call TRBD2 (5 bases). The sequencing sample was made of naive CD8+ T cells from blood, with Jurkat cell RNA spiked in. Subset noted: FACS-sorted CD8+CD4-CCR7+CD45RA+ naive T cells. The TCR originated in a human donor in good health. Some libraries in this study had Jurkat cell RNA spiked in. The DNA of the CDR3 is TGTGCCTGGAGACCCCGGGACTCCTACGAGCAGTACTTC. This encodes CAWRPRDSYEQYF.